The 22 T cell receptor beta chains in this list originate from one sample, sequenced in a study of cytomegalovirus exposure and HLA in healthy donors. Produced via immunoSEQ multiplex PCR; TCRdb's table is partial and in-frame only. The sample includes about 200,000 clones, over 80% of them seen just once. The material sequenced was PBMCs. The origin of the receptors is a woman aged 18-35 years in good health and CMV-seronegative.

The J gene is TRBJ2-7, the V gene TRBV11-3; 9 bases agree with TRBD1. Germline V gives CDR1 SGHNT, CDR2 YENEEA. This CDR3 comprises 15 residues. V shed 7 bases, J shed 2 bases, and the junction held 9 bases outside the gene matches. In nucleotides, the CDR3 is TGTGCCAGCAAAACGGACAGGGGCTTTCCCTACGAGCAGTACTTC. Protein sequence: CASKTDRGFPYEQYF.

This clone was seen a handful of times. The V and J genes are TRBV18 and TRBJ1-2; D is unresolved. V was pared by 2 bases and J by 8 bases, with 15 bases between. Germline V gene sequence: CDR1 KGHSH, CDR2 LQKENI. This CDR3 spans 14 amino acids. The CDR3 DNA reads TGTGCCAGCTCACCAAATGCGGTTGGATCCGGCTACACCTTC. It is translated as CASSPNAVGSGYTF.

The genes are TRBV10-3 and TRBJ2-3, with TRBD2 matching over 7 bases. Germline V gene lookup returns CDR1 ENHRY and CDR2 SYGVKD. This CDR3 region has 17 residues. Germline trimming cut 2 bases from V and 5 bases from J; bases unmatched to any gene: 13. DNA for the CDR3: TGTGCCATCAGTGAGACTCCGGGACCCACGGGGGGAGATACGCAGTATTTT. Protein product: CAISETPGPTGGDTQYF.

The rearrangement links TRBV2 to TRBJ2-3; D is uncertain. The CDR3 runs to 12 residues. CDR1 and CDR2 (germline): SNHLY, FYNNEI. The germline V and J ends were trimmed by 5 bases and 4 bases, with 7 bases remaining between them. The CDR3 region is CASSPEADTQYF. CDR3 bases: TGTGCCAGCAGTCCCGAGGCAGATACGCAGTATTTT.

This clone has more than one count but fewer than ten. The chain uses TRBV5-1 and TRBJ2-5; D not resolved. The length of the CDR3 is 15 residues. Germline CDR1 and CDR2: SGHRS and YFSETQ. V was pared by 0 bases and J by 5 bases, with 14 bases between. The CDR3 coding sequence is TGCGCCAGCAGCTTGGCGGGTCTACTTGGGGAGACCCAGTACTTC. Protein product: CASSLAGLLGETQYF.

The CDR3 DNA follows: TGCGCCAGCGGTCAAAGCACAGATACGCAGTATTTT. Protein sequence: CASGQSTDTQYF. The genes are TRBV10-1 and TRBJ2-3; unclear D gene. The CDR3 loop spans 12 amino acids. CDR1 and CDR2 from the germline V gene are WNHNN and SYGVQD (reference sequence). Trimming shortened V by 8 bases and J by 0 bases, and 6 bases separated the two germline ends.

CDR3 in amino acids: CASTGRAAVYGYTF. For the CDR3, the DNA is TGTGCCAGTACGGGGCGGGCAGCGGTCTATGGCTACACCTTC. The gene calls are TRBV19 and TRBJ1-2; tentatively, D is TRBD1 (5 bases). This CDR3 region has 14 residues. V lost 7 bases and J lost 4, with 16 bases in between. Germline V gives CDR1 LNHDA, CDR2 SQIVND (reference sequence).

The J gene is TRBJ1-1, the V gene TRBV27, with D possibly matching TRBD1 (6 bases). Trimming removed 5 bases from V and 1 base from J, with 17 bases in between. The length of the CDR3 is 16 residues. Germline V gene data show CDR1 as MNHEY and CDR2 as SMNVEV (reference sequence). CDR3 sequence reads: CASSTPTGTPNTEAFF. The DNA for the CDR3 is TGTGCCAGCAGTACCCCAACCGGGACACCGAACACTGAAGCTTTCTTT.

The chain links TRBV6-1 to TRBJ1-2; D possibly corresponds to TRBD1 (6 bases). Between the trimmed V and J ends, which lost 6 bases and 4 bases, there was a span of 12 bases. Per germline, CDR1 MNHNS and CDR2 SASEGT. This CDR3 comprises 13 residues. The CDR3 is CASRTDRLYGYTF. CDR3 bases: TGTGCCAGCAGGACAGACAGGCTCTATGGCTACACCTTC.

This chain joins TRBV4-1 and TRBJ2-5; 10 positions agree with TRBD2. Unmatched junction bases numbered 14, after V lost 4 bases and J lost 6 bases. The CDR3 covers 17 residues. CDR1 and CDR2 from the germline V gene are MGHRA and YSYEKL. In nucleotides, the CDR3 is TGCGCCAGCAGCCCGAAGCGTCTAGCGGGAGATTGGAAGACCCAGTACTTC. Encoded protein: CASSPKRLAGDWKTQYF.

The chain joins TRBV2 to TRBJ2-7; a weak D match, TRBD1 (6 bases). Germline V gives CDR1 SNHLY, CDR2 FYNNEI. The V gene lost 0 bases and the J gene lost 2 bases, with 17 bases spanning the gap. The CDR3 sequence is 17 residues long. CDR3 sequence reads: CASSEALRAGATYEQYF. DNA for the CDR3: TGTGCCAGCAGTGAAGCGCTTCGGGCAGGGGCTACCTACGAGCAGTACTTC. Together with reference TRBV2 and TRBJ2-7, the CDR3 gives the full variable domain: EPEVTQTPSHQVTQMGQEVILRCVPISNHLYFYWYRQILGQKVEFLVSFYNNEISEKSEIFDDQFSVERPDGSNFTLKIRSTKLEDSAMYFCASSEALRAGATYEQYFGPGTRLTVT.

The J gene is TRBJ2-1, the V gene TRBV19; D is perhaps TRBD1 (5 bases). CDR3 length: 15 amino acids. V dropped 3 bases and J dropped 2 bases, with 11 bases sitting between them. CDR1 and CDR2 from the germline V gene are LNHDA and SQIVND (reference sequence). CDR3: CASSMGRSAYNEQFF. CDR3 bases: TGTGCCAGTAGTATGGGGCGGAGCGCCTACAATGAGCAGTTCTTC.

The chain carries TRBV29-1 and TRBJ2-7, with TRBD1 as a possible D gene (6 bases). Germline V gives CDR1 SQVTM, CDR2 ANQGSEA. This CDR3 region has 15 residues. Trimming stripped 0 bases from V and 3 bases from J, with 15 bases between. The CDR3 sequence is CSVEDKTGRSYEQYF. The CDR3 DNA reads as TGCAGCGTTGAAGACAAGACAGGCCGAAGCTACGAGCAGTACTTC.

This clone was recorded only once. CDR3 nucleotide sequence: TGTGCCAGCTCACCAAAGCCGTTACCGGGGCAAGAGACCCAGTACTTC. Its translation is CASSPKPLPGQETQYF. This chain connects TRBV18 to TRBJ2-5; tentative D call: TRBD2 (5 bases). This CDR3 spans 16 amino acids. Between the trimmed V and J ends, which lost 2 bases and 2 bases, there was a span of 15 bases. The germline gives CDR1 KGHSH, CDR2 LQKENI.

V gene TRBV9 combines with J gene TRBJ2-3; 9 nucleotides align to TRBD2. Looked up from germline, CDR1 is SGDLS and CDR2 is YYNGEE. V was pared by 4 bases and J by 0 bases, with 3 bases of the junction left unmatched. This CDR3 is 15 amino acids long. As DNA, the CDR3 is TGTGCCAGCAGCTTTAGCGGGGGTAGCACAGATACGCAGTATTTT. Residues: CASSFSGGSTDTQYF.

The chain couples TRBV28 to TRBJ2-1; 8 bases match TRBD1. The trim removed 4 bases at V and 7 bases at J, leaving 3 bases unmatched. The V gene's germline CDR1 is MDHEN and CDR2 SYDVKM. This CDR3 has 13 amino acids. The CDR3 loop is CASSWTGQNEQFF. The CDR3 DNA sequence: TGTGCCAGCAGTTGGACAGGGCAGAATGAGCAGTTCTTC. Full variable domain (remainder filled in from reference TRBV28 and TRBJ2-1): DVKVTQSSRYLVKRTGEKVFLECVQDMDHENMFWYRQDPGLGLRLIYFSYDVKMKEKGDIPEGYSVSREKKERFSLILESASTNQTSMYLCASSWTGQNEQFFGPGTRLTVL.

The CDR3 DNA reads TGTGCCAGCAGCCGGGACCTGAACACTGAAGCTTTCTTT. Translated, it gives CASSRDLNTEAFF. This chain joins TRBV5-6 and TRBJ1-1; a weak D match, TRBD1 (5 bases). The CDR3 runs 13 residues. The germline CDR1 and CDR2 sequences are SGHDT and YYEEEE. Trimming took off 4 bases at V and 0 bases at J, with 7 bases between the two ends.

The chain links TRBV7-8 to TRBJ2-3; 10 positions agree with TRBD2. From germline, CDR1 is SGHVS and CDR2 FQNEAQ. CDR3 length: 16 amino acids. V lost 5 bases to trimming and J lost 3 bases; unmatched junction nucleotides: 8. The CDR3 nucleotides read TGTGCCAGCAGCCCAATAGCGGGAGGTGTGACAGATACGCAGTATTTT. Encoded protein: CASSPIAGGVTDTQYF. The complete variable domain, with remaining parts taken from reference TRBV7-8 and TRBJ2-3, reads GAGVSQSPRYKVAKRGQDVALRCDPISGHVSLFWYQQALGQGPEFLTYFQNEAQLDKSGLPSDRFFAERPEGSVSTLKIQRTQQEDSAVYLCASSPIAGGVTDTQYFGPGTRLTVL.

For this clone: The junction shows a germline mismatch at one end, possibly a read error. The chain recombines TRBV29-1 with TRBJ2-1; 7 bases line up with TRBD1. Looked up from germline, CDR1 is SQVTM and CDR2 is ANQGSEA. CDR3 length equals 9 residues. The CDR3 DNA is TGCAGCGTTGCCCCAGGGGGTGTCTTC. Protein sequence: CSVAPGGVF.

This clone has a handful of counts. The V and J genes are TRBV6-1 and TRBJ1-5, with no clear D. With 0 bases removed from V and 3 bases from J, the gap between germline ends came to 9 bases. This CDR3 is built from 15 residues. CDR1 and CDR2 (germline): MNHNS, SASEGT. CDR3 sequence: CASSEALGFNQPQHF. As DNA, the CDR3 is TGTGCCAGCAGTGAAGCGCTGGGTTTCAATCAGCCCCAGCATTTT.

The chain employs TRBV4-2 and TRBJ1-5, with D maybe TRBD1 (6 bases). This CDR3 contains 17 residues. The germline V and J ends were trimmed by 4 bases and 10 bases, with 26 bases remaining between them. The germline V gene encodes CDR1 LGHNA and CDR2 YNFKEQ. CDR3 sequence reads: CASSPFARPRGNYPQHF. CDR3 in DNA: TGTGCCAGCAGCCCTTTCGCGCGCCCGAGGGGGAATTATCCCCAGCATTTT.

This clone was detected only a few times. This sequence joins TRBV2 and TRBJ1-2; D is unclear. CDR1 is SNHLY and CDR2 is FYNNEI in the germline V gene. The CDR3 contains 14 residues. The V end lost 3 bases, the J end lost 4 bases, and 12 bases lay between the germline ends. The CDR3 region has the DNA TGTGCCAGCAGTGATGGAGGGCTTCGCTATGGCTACACCTTC. Amino acid sequence: CASSDGGLRYGYTF. Full variable domain (outside the CDR3, taken from reference TRBV2 and TRBJ1-2): EPEVTQTPSHQVTQMGQEVILRCVPISNHLYFYWYRQILGQKVEFLVSFYNNEISEKSEIFDDQFSVERPDGSNFTLKIRSTKLEDSAMYFCASSDGGLRYGYTFGSGTRLTVV.